The entry that follows covers one T cell receptor beta chain sequence. Its target is not known. The V gene's germline CDR1 is DFQATT and CDR2 SNEGSKA (reference sequence). Trimming stripped 0 bases from V and 0 bases from J, with 10 bases between. The CDR3 extends over 15 amino acids. TCRdb reprocessed the RT-PCR reads via MiXCR and lists one record per CDR3 protein. The sample lists approximately 680,000 distinct CDR3 sequences, about a sixth occurring once. This entry is derived from a study of response to subunit inactivated influenza vaccine. Findings and caveats of the study: With each seasonal influenza vaccination, the authors suggested, few new T cells are recruited.

The sample consisted of PBMCs from blood, taken 12 days after vaccination. The chain is built from TRBV20-1 and TRBJ2-3; either TRBD1 or TRBD2 may supply D (5 bases each). The source is a middle-aged man who received an inactivated influenza vaccine. The CDR3 loop reads CSARDFRGSTDTQYF. CDR3 bases: TGCAGTGCTAGAGATTTCCGGGGCAGCACAGATACGCAGTATTTT.